The 12 T cell receptor beta chains below all came from one sample that was sequenced in a study of T cells after yellow fever vaccination (dated by TCRdb to between 2017 and 2020). The sample's treatment or condition label, in plain terms: live attenuated yellow fever vaccine strain. Library generation was performed with 5' RACE. This sample was sequenced with an Illumina HiSeq 2500. The raw public reads went through TCRdb reprocessing: fastp at Q25, MiXCR clone calling, in-frame beta chains kept. Rows with a matching CDR3 protein are joined into one entry that keeps the most common DNA and genes. The sample contains about 120,000 distinct CDR3 sequences, about 7.2% of them found a single time. Of the sample, around 2.6% falls within the top ten clones. The sample consisted of CD4+ T cells sorted from PBMCs, taken more than 40 days after the first yellow fever vaccination. The receptors were gathered from a man younger than 30 who received the YFV17D yellow fever vaccine.

CDR3: CASSYLGIEQYV. The CDR3 DNA reads TGTGCCAGCAGTTACCTCGGGATCGAGCAGTACGTC. V is TRBV6-2 or TRBV6-3 and J is TRBJ2-7; D may be TRBD2 (5 bases). V shed 2 bases and J shed 6 bases, with 8 bases lying between them. The CDR3 is 12 amino acids. Germline V gene data show CDR1 as MNHEY and CDR2 as SVGEGT.

There are many counts of this clonotype. V gene TRBV20-1 combines with J gene TRBJ1-5; D not resolved. CDR1 is DFQATT, CDR2 SNEGSKA, per germline (reference sequence). This CDR3 contains 12 residues. V shed 3 bases and J shed 3 bases, with 6 bases lying between them. The DNA for the CDR3 is TGCAGTGCTAGGAACCTCAATCAGCCCCAGCATTTT. It encodes CSARNLNQPQHF.

This clonotype was found many times. The chain joins TRBV20-1 to TRBJ2-5; no reliable D call. From germline, CDR1 is DFQATT and CDR2 SNEGSKA (reference sequence). Trimming cost V 3 bases and J 5 bases, with 13 bases left between them. CDR3 length: 13 residues. CDR3 residues: CSASPAPVETQYF. As DNA, the CDR3 is TGCAGTGCTAGCCCAGCTCCCGTGGAGACCCAGTACTTC.

In this sample, this clonotype turned up many times. The chain links TRBV4-1 to TRBJ2-2, with D unresolved. V lost 0 bases and J 4 bases, leaving 9 bases between the germline ends. The length of the CDR3 is 15 residues. Germline-derived CDR1 and CDR2 are MGHRA and YSYEKL. The CDR3 here is CASSQELLPTGELFF. CDR3 sequence (DNA): TGCGCCAGCAGCCAAGAACTACTCCCCACCGGGGAGCTGTTTTTT.

V usage is TRBV7-2 and J usage is TRBJ1-5; D gene uncertain. Germline CDR1 and CDR2: SGHTA and FQGNSA. Trimming removed 6 bases from V and 5 bases from J, with 11 bases in between. This CDR3 region has 13 residues. CDR3 region: CASSSRQDQPQHF. The CDR3 DNA is TGTGCCAGCAGTTCCCGCCAAGATCAGCCCCAGCATTTT.

In this sample, this clonotype turned up many times. The rearrangement links TRBV27 to TRBJ1-6; tentative D call: TRBD1 (6 bases). CDR1 is MNHEY and CDR2 is SMNVEV in the germline V gene (reference sequence). V gave up 6 bases and J gave up 5 bases, with 17 bases separating them. The CDR3 sequence is 16 residues long. The CDR3 DNA reads TGTGCCAGCAGACGCTCCGGGACACTAGATAATTCACCCCTCCACTTT. Its translation: CASRRSGTLDNSPLHF.

This chain joins TRBV4-1 and TRBJ2-5; D might be TRBD2 (6 bases). Germline loops: CDR1 MGHRA, CDR2 YSYEKL. This CDR3 contains 16 residues. Trimming left V 3 bases short and J 7 bases short, with 21 bases between. CDR3 coding DNA: TGCGCCAGCAGCCAGCAGCCGGGACTTCTTAAGGGGACCCAGTACTTC. Its protein is CASSQQPGLLKGTQYF.

This clonotype was counted at least ten times. The chain joins TRBV2 to TRBJ2-3; 8 bases agree with TRBD2. The junction had 6 bases not matched to a gene; V was cut back by 2 bases and J by 2 bases. Germline loops: CDR1 SNHLY, CDR2 FYNNEI. CDR3 length: 16 residues. The CDR3 nucleotides are TGTGCCAGCAGTGAAAGAAGGACTAGCTACACAGATACGCAGTATTTT. Its protein product is CASSERRTSYTDTQYF.

This clonotype was recorded many times. The chain uses TRBV7-2 and TRBJ2-7; D might be TRBD1 (6 bases). The ends were cut back, 3 bases at V and 3 bases at J, with 15 bases in the middle. Germline V gene data show CDR1 as SGHTA and CDR2 as FQGNSA. This CDR3 has 15 amino acids. CDR3 coding DNA: TGTGCCAGCAGCTTCCAGGGGCTAGCCCACTACGAGCAGTACTTC. It specifies CASSFQGLAHYEQYF.

This clonotype was detected ten times or more. V gene TRBV4-1 combines with J gene TRBJ1-2; TRBD1 is a possible D gene (5 bases). Germline V gene lookup returns CDR1 MGHRA and CDR2 YSYEKL. V was trimmed by 1 base and J by 8 bases, leaving 14 bases between them. The length of the CDR3 is 14 residues. CDR3: CASSQVSGLGGYTF. As DNA, the CDR3 is TGCGCCAGCAGCCAAGTTTCAGGGCTGGGCGGCTACACCTTC.

About this clonotype itself: Possible read error: a much larger clone is one base away. The chain couples TRBV20-1 to TRBJ2-5, with unresolved D. V was cut by 5 bases and J by 5 bases, with 15 bases left in between. The length of the CDR3 is 13 residues. Germline assignment: CDR1 DFQATT and CDR2 SNEGSKA (reference sequence). The CDR3 loop reads CSAPLTASETQYF. DNA for the CDR3: TGCAGTGCTCCACTTACAGCTAGTGAGACCCAGTACTTC.

Turning to this clonotype: The junction departs from the called germline gene at one end, perhaps through a read error. This chain connects TRBV20-1 to TRBJ2-2; 15 bases fit TRBD2. The germline V gene has CDR1 DFQATT and CDR2 SNEGSKA (reference sequence). The CDR3 loop spans 16 amino acids. The CDR3 protein is CCASGLAGGRAGELFF. As DNA, the CDR3 is TGCTGTGCTAGTGGACTAGCGGGGGGGAGGGCCGGGGAGCTGTTTTTT.